This T cell receptor (beta chain) was profiled in a study of T cell repertoires in cytomegalovirus infection. J was trimmed by 4 bases and V by 1 base; bases with no gene match: 9. Germline loops: CDR1 SGHRS, CDR2 YFSETQ. CDR3 size: 17 residues. The sample holds many counts of this clonotype. TCRdb re-called the reads with MiXCR, one entry per CDR3 protein. This sample has fewer than 550,000 distinct CDR3 sequences, with approximately 10% found just once. Material: PBMCs. The chain links TRBV5-1 to TRBJ2-3, with 10 bases that match TRBD2. This clonotype was sampled from a human donor in good health (CMV status not recorded). Some clones in this sample may be carry-over from other donors' samples. CDR3 bases: TGCGCCAGCAGCTTGATCTCTCCTAGCGGGAGATCAGATACGCAGTATTTT. Protein product: CASSLISPSGRSDTQYF.